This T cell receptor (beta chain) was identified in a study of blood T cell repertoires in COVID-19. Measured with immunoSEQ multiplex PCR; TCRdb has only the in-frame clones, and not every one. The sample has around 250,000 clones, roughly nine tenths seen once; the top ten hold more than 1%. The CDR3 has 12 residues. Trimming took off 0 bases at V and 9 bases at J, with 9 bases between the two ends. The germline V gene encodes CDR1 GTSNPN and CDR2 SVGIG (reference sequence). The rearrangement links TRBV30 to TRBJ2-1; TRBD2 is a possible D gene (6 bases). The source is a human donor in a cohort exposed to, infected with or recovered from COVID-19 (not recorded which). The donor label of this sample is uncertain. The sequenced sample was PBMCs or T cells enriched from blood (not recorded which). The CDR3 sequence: CAWSVQEGEQFF. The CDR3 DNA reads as TGTGCCTGGAGTGTACAGGAGGGTGAGCAGTTCTTC.